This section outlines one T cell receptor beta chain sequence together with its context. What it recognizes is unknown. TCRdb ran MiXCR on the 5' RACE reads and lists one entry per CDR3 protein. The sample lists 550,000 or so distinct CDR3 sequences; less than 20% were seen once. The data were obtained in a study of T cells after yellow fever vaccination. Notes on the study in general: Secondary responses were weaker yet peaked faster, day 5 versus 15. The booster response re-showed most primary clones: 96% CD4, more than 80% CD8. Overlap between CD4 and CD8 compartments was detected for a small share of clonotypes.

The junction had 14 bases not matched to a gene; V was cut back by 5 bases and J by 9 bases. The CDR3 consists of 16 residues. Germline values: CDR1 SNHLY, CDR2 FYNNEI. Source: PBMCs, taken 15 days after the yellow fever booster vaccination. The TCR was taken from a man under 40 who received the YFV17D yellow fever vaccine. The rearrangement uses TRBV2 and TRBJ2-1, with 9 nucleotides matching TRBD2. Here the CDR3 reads CASSIRVSGRSGEQFF. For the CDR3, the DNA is TGTGCCAGCAGTATCCGGGTTAGCGGGAGATCTGGTGAGCAGTTCTTC.